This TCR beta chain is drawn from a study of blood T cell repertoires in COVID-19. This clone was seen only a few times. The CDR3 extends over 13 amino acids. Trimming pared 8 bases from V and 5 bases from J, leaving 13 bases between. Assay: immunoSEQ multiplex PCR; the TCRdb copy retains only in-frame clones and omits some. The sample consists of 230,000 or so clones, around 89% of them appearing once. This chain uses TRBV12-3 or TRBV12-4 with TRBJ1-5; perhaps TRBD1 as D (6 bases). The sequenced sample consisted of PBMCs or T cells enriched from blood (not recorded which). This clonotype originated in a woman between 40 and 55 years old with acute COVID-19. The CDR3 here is CASCTGRYQPQHF. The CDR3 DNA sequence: TGTGCCAGCTGTACAGGGAGATATCAGCCCCAGCATTTT.